The 28 T cell receptor beta chains reported below all come from one sample, sequenced in a study of cytomegalovirus exposure and HLA in healthy donors. The PCR made use of 60 Vbeta and 13 Jbeta primers. Assay used: immunoSEQ multiplex PCR; TCRdb lists only in-frame clones, some missing. Among over 150,000 clones, around 72% were seen once, and the ten largest hold 3% to 3.5%. Sequencing was done on a sample of PBMCs. These receptors originate from a woman aged 45 to 65 in good health and CMV-seropositive.

The chain uses TRBV29-1 and TRBJ2-1; no firm D call. Trimming stripped 1 base from V and 0 bases from J, with 10 bases between. The CDR3 covers 15 residues. Germline V gene data show CDR1 as SQVTM and CDR2 as ANQGSEA. In DNA, the CDR3 is TGCAGCGTTGAAGGCCGACTCAGCTCCTACAATGAGCAGTTCTTC. Amino acid sequence: CSVEGRLSSYNEQFF.

This clone was counted between two and nine times. The chain combines TRBV5-1 with TRBJ1-1; 9 bases are a match to TRBD1. Germline-derived CDR1 and CDR2 are SGHRS and YFSETQ. The trim removed 0 bases at V and 3 bases at J, leaving 0 bases unmatched. The CDR3 is 14 residues long. CDR3 coding DNA: TGCGCCAGCAGCTTGGGGGACAGGGACACTGAAGCTTTCTTT. Protein product: CASSLGDRDTEAFF.

The chain has TRBV9 and TRBJ2-5, with D possibly matching TRBD2 (5 bases). The germline V gene has CDR1 SGDLS and CDR2 YYNGEE. The CDR3 is made up of 13 amino acids. The V end was cut by 0 bases, the J end by 3 bases, with 6 bases between. The CDR3 is CASSVAGKETQYF. The CDR3 bases are TGTGCCAGCAGCGTAGCGGGGAAAGAGACCCAGTACTTC.

This chain connects TRBV30 to TRBJ2-2, with 10 bases aligning to TRBD2. The CDR3 has 14 amino acids. Germline assignment: CDR1 GTSNPN and CDR2 SVGIG (reference sequence). The ends lost 2 bases at V and 6 bases at J; junction bases unmatched: 3. The CDR3 DNA is TGTGCCTGGAGTCCCCTAGCGGGAGCCGGGGAGCTGTTTTTT. It translates to CAWSPLAGAGELFF.

Notes on this clone: A read error may produce the germline difference seen at one junction end. The identical CDR3 is also encoded by other nucleotide sequences in the sample. The chain is built from TRBV6-6 and TRBJ2-2; maybe TRBD2 (6 bases). The CDR3 totals 16 residues. Germline assignment: CDR1 MNHNY and CDR2 SVGAGI (reference sequence). The CDR3 bases are TGTGCCAGCAGCCCCGGGAAAAAAAAGCGGGCCGGAGAGCTGTTTTTT. As protein: CASSPGKKKRAGELFF.

The chain is built from TRBV7-8 and TRBJ1-2; 7 bases are shared with TRBD1. V trimming: 1 base; J trimming: 4 bases; junction bases outside the gene matches: 3. CDR3 size: 14 residues. Per the germline V gene, CDR1 is SGHVS and CDR2 is FQNEAQ. For the CDR3, the DNA is TGTGCCAGCAGCTTAGAGGGGACAGCCTATGGCTACACCTTC. This translates into CASSLEGTAYGYTF. Using reference TRBV7-8 and TRBJ1-2 for the parts outside the CDR3, the full variable domain is GAGVSQSPRYKVAKRGQDVALRCDPISGHVSLFWYQQALGQGPEFLTYFQNEAQLDKSGLPSDRFFAERPEGSVSTLKIQRTQQEDSAVYLCASSLEGTAYGYTFGSGTRLTVV.

In this sample, this clone turned up a few times. V usage is TRBV7-2 and J usage is TRBJ2-1; TRBD1 matches 9 bases. Germline CDR1 reads SGHTA; CDR2 reads FQGNSA. The CDR3 extends over 15 amino acids. The ends lost 5 bases at V and 8 bases at J; junction bases unmatched: 10. Here the CDR3 DNA reads TGTGCCAGCAGCCGAGGGACAGGGAGTTTTGATGAGCAGTTCTTC. It is translated as CASSRGTGSFDEQFF.

This clone was observed a handful of times. V usage is TRBV12-5 and J usage is TRBJ2-5, with 7 nucleotides matching TRBD2. The last part of the DNA fits TRBJ2-7 better; the J call may be wrong. The CDR3 sequence is 17 residues long. From germline, CDR1 is LGHNT and CDR2 FRNRAP. This CDR3 is CASGLRLGRTLFYEQYF. The CDR3 region has the DNA TGTGCTAGTGGACTACGACTCGGGAGGACGCTTTTCTACGAGCAGTACTTC.

This clone was recorded a few times. The chain combines TRBV10-3 with TRBJ1-5, with D perhaps matching TRBD1 (5 bases). The CDR3 is 17 amino acids. Germline CDR1 and CDR2: ENHRY and SYGVKD. V gave up 0 bases and J gave up 2 bases, with 14 bases separating them. This chain's CDR3 is CAISESGVGLGNQPQHF. The CDR3 DNA sequence: TGTGCCATCAGTGAGTCAGGGGTAGGGTTGGGCAATCAGCCCCAGCATTTT.

The rearrangement links TRBV7-9 to TRBJ2-5; 15 nucleotides align to TRBD2. V dropped 5 bases and J dropped 5; count of bases not matched to a gene: 6. CDR3 length equals 16 residues. The V gene's germline CDR1 is SEHNR and CDR2 FQNEAQ (reference sequence). The CDR3 DNA reads as TGTGCCAGCAGCCTCGGGACTAGCGGGGGGCGGGAGACCCAGTACTTC. It codes for CASSLGTSGGRETQYF.

The sample holds one count of this clone. The J gene is TRBJ1-3, the V gene TRBV28; a possible D gene is TRBD1 (5 bases). From germline, CDR1 is MDHEN and CDR2 SYDVKM. With 2 bases removed from V and 1 base from J, the gap between germline ends came to 9 bases. CDR3 length: 15 residues. In DNA form, the CDR3 reads TGTGCCAGCAGTTTAGGGGCGGGGTCTGGAAACACCATATATTTT. Protein sequence: CASSLGAGSGNTIYF.

The chain employs TRBV5-6 and TRBJ2-1; TRBD1 aligns across 7 bases. With 0 bases clipped from V and 8 bases from J, the junction kept 2 bases outside the gene matches. The CDR3 covers 13 residues. Germline CDR1 is SGHDT and CDR2 is YYEEEE. CDR3 loop: CASSLEGAHEQFF. The CDR3 DNA reads TGTGCCAGCAGCTTGGAGGGGGCTCATGAGCAGTTCTTC.

The J gene is TRBJ2-3, the V gene TRBV11-3; no definite D call. The CDR3 runs to 15 residues. Trimming took off 4 bases at V and 1 base at J, with 12 bases between the two ends. CDR1 and CDR2 from the germline V gene are SGHNT and YENEEA. CDR3 DNA sequence: TGTGCCAGCAGCTGGCTCTTTGATGGCACAGATACGCAGTATTTT. This gives the protein CASSWLFDGTDTQYF.

The chain joins TRBV9 to TRBJ2-3; TRBD2 agrees at 11 bases. This CDR3 comprises 17 residues. Germline V gene lookup returns CDR1 SGDLS and CDR2 YYNGEE. The trim removed 0 bases at V and 4 bases at J, leaving 7 bases unmatched. The CDR3 reads CASSVDLAGGGSDTQYF. Written as DNA, the CDR3 is TGTGCCAGCAGCGTAGACCTAGCGGGAGGCGGTTCAGATACGCAGTATTTT.

CDR3 nucleotide sequence: TGTGCCAGCAGCCCCAACCCTTGCGGGGCTCGGGTCCTGGGTCAGCCCCAGCATTTT. Protein sequence: CASSPNPCGARVLGQPQHF. V usage is TRBV21-1 and J usage is TRBJ1-5. TRBV21-1 is assigned pseudogene status. CDR3 size: 19 residues.

Note on this clone: At one end, the junction sequence differs from germline, possibly due to a read error. This rearrangement joins TRBV5-1 to TRBJ2-6, with TRBD2 matching 10 bases. The germline V gene has CDR1 SGHRS and CDR2 YFSETQ. There are 17 residues in the CDR3. CDR3 region: CASSRTSGTSGANGLTF. The DNA of the CDR3 is TGCGCCAGCAGCCGGACTAGCGGTACCTCTGGGGCCAACGGCCTGACTTTC.

This chain uses TRBV4-3 with TRBJ2-5; D possibly corresponds to TRBD1 (5 bases). The DNA matches TRBJ2-7 better at its end, which makes the J call doubtful. CDR3 size: 15 residues. Germline loops: CDR1 LGHNA, CDR2 YSLEER. The chain's CDR3 is CASSQASTGNYEQYF. As DNA, the CDR3 is TGCGCCAGCAGCCAAGCCTCCACAGGAAACTACGAGCAGTACTTC.

The CDR3 DNA follows: TGCGCCAGCAGCGCGGTCCAGGGGGCTAACACCGGGGAGCTGTTTTTT. Its translation: CASSAVQGANTGELFF. This chain joins TRBV5-1 and TRBJ2-2; 8 bases match TRBD1. J lost 2 bases, V lost 4 bases, and 7 bases had no gene match. Germline V gene lookup returns CDR1 SGHRS and CDR2 YFSETQ. The CDR3 runs to 16 residues. The complete variable domain, with remaining parts taken from reference TRBV5-1 and TRBJ2-2, reads KAGVTQTPRYLIKTRGQQVTLSCSPISGHRSVSWYQQTPGQGLQFLFEYFSETQRNKGNFPGRFSGRQFSNSRSEMNVSTLELGDSALYLCASSAVQGANTGELFFGEGSRLTVL.

The CDR3 DNA sequence: TGTGCCAGCAGCTTAATGGGGGGGGTAGAGGTGAGCACTGAAGCTTTCTTT. Translating gives CASSLMGGVEVSTEAFF. The V call is TRBV7-3, the J call TRBJ1-1; tentatively, D is TRBD1 (5 bases). The V end was cut by 1 base, the J end by 4 bases, with 19 bases between. Looked up from germline, CDR1 is SGHTA and CDR2 is FQGTGA. The CDR3 length is 17 residues.

The table lists this clone with a few counts. The chain links TRBV9 to TRBJ1-4; D not certain. CDR1 is SGDLS, CDR2 YYNGEE, per germline. There are 17 residues in the CDR3. V lost 5 bases to trimming and J lost 0 bases, with 17 bases between them. CDR3 DNA sequence: TGTGCCAGCAGTCAAGGCAGCGTCGGAGCAACTAATGAAAAACTGTTTTTT. It translates to CASSQGSVGATNEKLFF.

This clone appeared once. The chain combines TRBV10-1 with TRBJ2-3, with D possibly being TRBD2 (6 bases). V dropped 1 base and J dropped 7 bases, with 18 bases sitting between them. Germline V gene lookup returns CDR1 WNHNN and CDR2 SYGVQD (reference sequence). CDR3 length: 16 amino acids. Here the CDR3 reads CASSEWGGRGLNTQYF. The CDR3 DNA follows: TGCGCCAGCAGTGAGTGGGGTGGACGGGGGTTGAATACGCAGTATTTT.

This clone is a singleton in its sample. The chain links TRBV9 to TRBJ2-1, with D uncertain. The CDR3 runs 15 residues. V lost 2 bases and J 1 base, leaving 10 bases between the germline ends. The V gene's germline CDR1 is SGDLS and CDR2 YYNGEE. The DNA for the CDR3 is TGTGCCAGCAGCGTTCGACTTGATTCCTACAATGAGCAGTTCTTC. Residues: CASSVRLDSYNEQFF.

J is TRBJ2-3 and V is TRBV6-1, with TRBD1 matching over 7 bases. CDR1 is MNHNS, CDR2 SASEGT, per germline. The J segment lost 3 bases and the V segment lost 2 bases, leaving 5 bases of the junction unmatched. The CDR3 covers 15 residues. The CDR3, as DNA: TGTGCCAGCAGTGAATGGGCAGGGGGAACAGATACGCAGTATTTT. This sequence encodes CASSEWAGGTDTQYF.

The chain carries TRBV9 and TRBJ2-2; 9 nucleotides match TRBD2. Germline V gene sequence: CDR1 SGDLS, CDR2 YYNGEE. The CDR3 is 15 residues long. The trim removed 3 bases at V and 3 bases at J, leaving 3 bases unmatched. The CDR3 here is CASSAAGGDTGELFF. The CDR3 nucleotides read TGTGCCAGCAGCGCGGCGGGGGGGGACACCGGGGAGCTGTTTTTT.

Concerning this clone: Mismatch with germline at one junction end may stem from a read error. The chain combines TRBV6-5 with TRBJ2-6, with a possible D match to TRBD1 (5 bases). The CDR3 spans 14 residues. The V gene's germline CDR1 is MNHEY and CDR2 SVGAGI. DNA of the CDR3: TGTGCCAGCAGTTATAGCTCTGGGGCCAACGGCCTGACTTTC. Its translation is CASSYSSGANGLTF.

This sequence joins TRBV4-3 and TRBJ2-7; the D gene is possibly TRBD1 (6 bases). The germline V gene has CDR1 LGHNA and CDR2 YSLEER. V dropped 4 bases and J dropped 2 bases, with 15 bases sitting between them. This CDR3 has 15 residues. CDR3 amino acids: CASSPGTWDPYEQYF. The CDR3 nucleotides are TGCGCCAGCAGCCCGGGGACATGGGACCCCTACGAGCAGTACTTC.

The chain recombines TRBV10-1 with TRBJ1-1; perhaps TRBD1 as D (6 bases). CDR1 and CDR2 from the germline V gene are WNHNN and SYGVQD (reference sequence). The length of the CDR3 is 13 residues. With 9 bases removed from V and 2 bases from J, the gap between germline ends came to 13 bases. Here the CDR3 reads CASRGGGNTEAFF. CDR3 DNA: TGCGCCAGTAGAGGGGGTGGAAACACTGAAGCTTTCTTT.

This rearrangement joins TRBV27 to TRBJ1-1; possibly TRBD1 for D (6 bases). Germline assignment: CDR1 MNHEY and CDR2 SMNVEV (reference sequence). Trimming removed 6 bases from V and 6 bases from J, with 14 bases in between. The CDR3 has 13 amino acids. The CDR3 loop reads CASRTTGLPEAFF. CDR3 DNA: TGTGCCAGCAGGACCACAGGGCTCCCTGAAGCTTTCTTT.